The T cell receptor beta chain under discussion was sequenced for a study of sequential checkpoint blockade in melanoma (dated by TCRdb to the late 2010s). For the study in its entirety: Using 1:1 randomization, the trial assigned patients either to first-line nivolumab followed by ipilimumab (arm A) or to ipilimumab followed by nivolumab (arm B). Maintenance nivolumab was given following each of the two trial sequences.

The treatment or condition label of this sample denotes: randomized to nivolumab then ipilimumab (arm A) or the reverse (arm B). None of the patients in the trial had previously been given DNA-damaging chemotherapy. Live CD3+CD8+ cells negative for CD19 and CD56 were sorted from thawed PBMCs on a FACS Aria II flow cytometer. The samples were obtained from melanoma patients enrolled in CheckMate 064, an open-label, randomized phase II trial testing sequential checkpoint blockade. Leukapheresis was used to collect peripheral blood mononuclear cells, which were then purified with Ficoll-Paque and frozen in human serum with about 9.3% DMSO. Right after sorting, the blood CD3+CD8+ cells were verified to be >95% pure, and DNA extraction followed. The immunoSEQ Assay was used to immunosequence TCRbeta CDR3 regions from genomic DNA. Genomic DNA was amplified by bias-controlled multiplex PCR before high-throughput sequencing. In the original analysis: To quantify the absolute abundance of each unique TCRbeta CDR3 region, the sequences were collapsed and filtered. Clonality was defined as 1 minus Pielou's evenness and was calculated using productive rearrangements only. A previously published method was used to identify clones with significantly greater frequencies in on-treatment samples than in baseline samples. The clones in this table, taken by TCRdb from immuneACCESS, are in-frame only. Not every clone is retained; where verified, under half of the shortfall comes from an unresolved V gene, and the cause of the rest is unknown. V and J calls and clone size are copied from that table; D and trimming were computed from the DNA. A total of 15,000 to 20,000 clones appear in this sample, approximately 80% of them only once. Together, the top ten hold about 29% of the sample.

Its CDR3 holds 13 amino acids, cysteine through phenylalanine. Only CDR3 DNA is held: 39 bases, read in frame from base 1. Clipping removes 4 bases from V and 6 bases from J, with 5 as the unmatched junction base count. CDR1 is given as SGHDN and CDR2 as FVKESK, both from the germline V gene. On this clone itself: This receptor's antigen is unknown. No much larger clonotype is one base removed from it; base qualities were not supplied.

Here is what the overall study found, with its caveats: The response-prediction model combining TCR metrics and mutation burden needs validation in larger, independent patient cohorts.

The TCR originated in a human donor with melanoma. The sample here was CD8+ T cells sorted from blood (inferred from file names), taken from a patient given nivolumab and ipilimumab in sequence. The rearranged segments are TRBV14 and TRBJ2-7; the junction holds 8 bases that match TRBD1. The sequence in DNA is TGTGCCAGCAGCCTCTGGACAGGGCTCGAGCAGTACTTC. This encodes CASSLWTGLEQYF.